This entry describes one T cell receptor (beta chain). Germline CDR1 reads MGHDK; CDR2 reads SYGVNS. Trimming stripped 3 bases from V and 4 bases from J, with 6 bases between. The CDR3 is made up of 13 amino acids. The data are from a study of blood T cell repertoires in COVID-19. This table comes from immunoSEQ multiplex PCR, and its TCRdb copy is limited to in-frame clones, with some not included. The sample has roughly 110,000 clones; around 89% are singletons. The clonotype comes from a man aged 40-55 years with active or convalescent COVID-19. The chain couples TRBV25-1 to TRBJ2-2; no definite D call. The sample was peripheral blood. The CDR3 DNA reads TGTGCCAGCAGTGATCCCGTCACCGGGGAGCTGTTTTTT. Its protein is CASSDPVTGELFF. Based on the CDR3 plus reference TRBV25-1 and TRBJ2-2, the full variable domain is EADIYQTPRYLVIGTGKKITLECSQTMGHDKMYWYQQDPGMELHLIHYSYGVNSTEKGDLSSESTVSRIRTEHFPLTLESARPSHTSQYLCASSDPVTGELFFGEGSRLTVL.